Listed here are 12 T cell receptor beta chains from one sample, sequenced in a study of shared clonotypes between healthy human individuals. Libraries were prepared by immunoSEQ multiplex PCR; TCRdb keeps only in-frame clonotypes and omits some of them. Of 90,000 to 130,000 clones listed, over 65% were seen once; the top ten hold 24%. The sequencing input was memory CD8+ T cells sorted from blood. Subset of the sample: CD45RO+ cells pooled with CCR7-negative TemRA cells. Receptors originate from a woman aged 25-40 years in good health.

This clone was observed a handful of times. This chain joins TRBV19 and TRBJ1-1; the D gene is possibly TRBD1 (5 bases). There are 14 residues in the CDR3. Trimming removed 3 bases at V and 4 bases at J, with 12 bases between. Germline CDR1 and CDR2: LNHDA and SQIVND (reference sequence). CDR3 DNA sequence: TGTGCCAGTAGTATGCCCCGGGACCTCACTGAAGCTTTCTTT. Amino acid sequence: CASSMPRDLTEAFF.

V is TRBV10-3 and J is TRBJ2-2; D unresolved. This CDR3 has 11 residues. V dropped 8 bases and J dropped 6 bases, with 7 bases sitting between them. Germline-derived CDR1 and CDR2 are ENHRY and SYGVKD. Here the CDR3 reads CAIGESGELFF. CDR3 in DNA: TGTGCCATCGGAGAGTCCGGGGAGCTGTTTTTT.

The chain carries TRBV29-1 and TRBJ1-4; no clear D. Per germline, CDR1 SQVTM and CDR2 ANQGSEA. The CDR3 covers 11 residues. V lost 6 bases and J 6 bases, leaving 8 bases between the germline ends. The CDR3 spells CSVGTDEKLFF. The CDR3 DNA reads TGCAGCGTCGGTACAGATGAAAAACTGTTTTTT.

CDR3 region: CASTLTGIAEAFF. The CDR3 DNA reads as TGCGCCAGCACCCTGACGGGTATCGCTGAAGCTTTCTTT. This sequence joins TRBV5-1 and TRBJ1-1; D remains unclear. With 6 bases removed from V and 6 bases from J, the gap between germline ends came to 15 bases. CDR3 length: 13 residues. The V gene's germline CDR1 is SGHRS and CDR2 YFSETQ.

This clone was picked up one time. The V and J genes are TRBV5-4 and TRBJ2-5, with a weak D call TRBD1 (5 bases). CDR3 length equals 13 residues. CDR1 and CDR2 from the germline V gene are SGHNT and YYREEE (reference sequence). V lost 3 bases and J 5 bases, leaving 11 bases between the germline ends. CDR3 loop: CASSYQGLETQYF. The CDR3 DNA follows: TGTGCCAGCAGCTATCAGGGTTTGGAGACCCAGTACTTC.

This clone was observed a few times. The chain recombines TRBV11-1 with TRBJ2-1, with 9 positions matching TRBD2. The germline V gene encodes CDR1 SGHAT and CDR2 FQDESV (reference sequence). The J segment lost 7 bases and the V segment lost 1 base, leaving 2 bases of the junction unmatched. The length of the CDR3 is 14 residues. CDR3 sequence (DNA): TGTGCCAGCAGCTTAGTAGCGGGAGAAAATGAGCAGTTCTTC. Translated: CASSLVAGENEQFF.

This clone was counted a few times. The CDR3 sequence: CASSDPVAFGSGNTIYF. The CDR3 nucleotides read TGTGCCAGCAGTGATCCGGTAGCCTTTGGCTCTGGAAACACCATATATTTT. The V call is TRBV25-1, the J call TRBJ1-3; D call uncertain. V was pared by 3 bases and J by 0 bases, with 15 bases between. This CDR3 contains 17 residues. Germline lookup yields CDR1 MGHDK and CDR2 SYGVNS.

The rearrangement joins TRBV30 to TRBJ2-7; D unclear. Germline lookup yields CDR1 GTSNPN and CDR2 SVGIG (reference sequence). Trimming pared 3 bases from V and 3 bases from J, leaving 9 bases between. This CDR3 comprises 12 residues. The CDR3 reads CAWRSWSYEQYF. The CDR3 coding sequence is TGTGCCTGGAGAAGTTGGAGCTACGAGCAGTACTTC. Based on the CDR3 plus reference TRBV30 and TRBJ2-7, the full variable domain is SQTIHQWPATLVQPVGSPLSLECTVEGTSNPNLYWYRQAAGRGLQLLFYSVGIGQISSEVPQNLSASRPQDRQFILSSKKLLLSDSGFYLCAWRSWSYEQYFGPGTRLTVT.

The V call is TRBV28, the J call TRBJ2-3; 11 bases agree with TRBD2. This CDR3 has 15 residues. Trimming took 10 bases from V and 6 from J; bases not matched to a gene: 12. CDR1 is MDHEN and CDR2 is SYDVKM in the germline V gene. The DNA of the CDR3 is TGTGCCACGATTACCCTAGCGGGAGGTTGGGATACGCAGTATTTT. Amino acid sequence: CATITLAGGWDTQYF.

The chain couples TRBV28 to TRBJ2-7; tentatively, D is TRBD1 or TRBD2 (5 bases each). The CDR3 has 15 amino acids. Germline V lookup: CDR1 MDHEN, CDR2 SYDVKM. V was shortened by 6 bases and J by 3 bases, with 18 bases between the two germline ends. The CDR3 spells CASRIEDEGLYEQYF. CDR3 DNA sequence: TGTGCCAGCAGAATTGAAGACGAGGGGCTCTACGAGCAGTACTTC.

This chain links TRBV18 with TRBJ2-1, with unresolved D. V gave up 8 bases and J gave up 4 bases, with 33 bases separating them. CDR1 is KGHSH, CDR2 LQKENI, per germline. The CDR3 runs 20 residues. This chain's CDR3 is CASPTSNQEQPDIRYNEQFF. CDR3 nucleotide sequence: TGTGCCAGCCCAACCTCAAATCAGGAGCAGCCAGACATTCGTTACAATGAGCAGTTCTTC.

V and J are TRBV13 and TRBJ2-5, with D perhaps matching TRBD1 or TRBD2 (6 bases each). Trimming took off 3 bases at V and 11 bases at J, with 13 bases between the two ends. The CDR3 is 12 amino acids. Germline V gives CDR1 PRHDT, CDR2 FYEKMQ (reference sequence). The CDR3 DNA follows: TGTGCCAGCAGCTTCGGGGGCTGGGAGCAGTACTTC. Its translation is CASSFGGWEQYF.